This T cell receptor beta chain was retrieved from a study of Ad26.COV2.S vaccination and SARS-CoV-2 variants. Repertoires were generated with immunoSEQ multiplex PCR, while TCRdb's copy carries only in-frame clones and drops some. The table includes about 380,000 clones, around four fifths detected once. Stated treatment: over 15 received Ad26.COV2.S at low or high dose, single or two shots; roughly five received placebo; per-sample allocation not given. Sampling was done on day 63 after the first vaccine or placebo injection. Germline CDR1 SQVTM, CDR2 ANQGSEA. Trimming removed 4 bases at V and 8 bases at J, with 15 bases between. The CDR3 is 13 amino acids.

Sequenced here: peripheral blood, sampled in a trial of Ad26.COV2.S vaccine versus placebo. The chain recombines TRBV29-1 with TRBJ2-4; D is unclear. This receptor was taken from a person between 18 and 65 years old who received the Ad26.COV2.S COVID-19 vaccine or a placebo. DNA of the CDR3: TGCAGCGTTGGCGGTCATAATACCGACATTCAGTACTTC. Protein product: CSVGGHNTDIQYF.